These 18 T cell receptor beta chains were sequenced from one sample in a study of OX40 agonist ivuxolimab in advanced cancers. Method: immunoSEQ multiplex PCR; TCRdb's copy keeps in-frame clones and lacks some. The sample holds over 35,000 clones, less than 85% seen once. The sequenced sample was CD4+ or CD8+ T cells sorted from blood, obtained in a trial of the OX40 agonist ivuxolimab. These receptors were taken from an adult with an advanced solid tumor such as melanoma, head and neck, liver or kidney cancer.

This clone has a handful of counts. The V call is TRBV7-6, the J call TRBJ1-1; D is possibly TRBD1 (6 bases). V gave up 2 bases and J gave up 1 base, with 8 bases separating them. Germline V gene sequence: CDR1 SGHVS, CDR2 FNYEAQ. The CDR3 loop spans 14 amino acids. The CDR3 bases are TGTGCCAGCAGCTTATGGACAGAGAACACTGAAGCTTTCTTT. Residues: CASSLWTENTEAFF.

The CDR3 bases are TGTGCCTGGAGGTCCAGGAGCTATTATAATTCACCCCTCCACTTT. Translated, it gives CAWRSRSYYNSPLHF. The rearrangement joins TRBV30 to TRBJ1-6; D uncertain. This CDR3 comprises 15 residues. Per germline, CDR1 GTSNPN and CDR2 SVGIG (reference sequence). With 3 bases removed from V and 4 bases from J, the gap between germline ends came to 13 bases. The full variable domain, its missing parts supplied by reference TRBV30 and TRBJ1-6, is SQTIHQWPATLVQPVGSPLSLECTVEGTSNPNLYWYRQAAGRGLQLLFYSVGIGQISSEVPQNLSASRPQDRQFILSSKKLLLSDSGFYLCAWRSRSYYNSPLHFGNGTRLTVT.

The chain uses TRBV28 and TRBJ1-2; 8 nucleotides align to TRBD1. The germline gives CDR1 MDHEN, CDR2 SYDVKM. J was trimmed by 10 bases and V by 7 bases; bases with no gene match: 11. The CDR3 extends over 13 amino acids. The CDR3 is CASNQGAGGVYTF. The DNA for the CDR3 is TGTGCCAGCAACCAGGGGGCAGGGGGCGTCTACACCTTC.

The CDR3 reads CASTRDRNSNQPQHF. The CDR3 DNA reads TGTGCCAGCACCCGAGACAGGAACAGCAATCAGCCCCAGCATTTT. The rearrangement links TRBV6-5 to TRBJ1-5; maybe TRBD1 (6 bases). V lost 7 bases, J lost 1 base, and 14 bases lay in between. CDR3 length: 15 residues. Germline CDR1 reads MNHEY; CDR2 reads SVGAGI.

This chain joins TRBV19 and TRBJ1-2; 7 bases are a match to TRBD1. The CDR3 sequence is 16 residues long. Germline V gene sequence: CDR1 LNHDA, CDR2 SQIVND (reference sequence). The J segment lost 2 bases and the V segment lost 5 bases, leaving 11 bases of the junction unmatched. The CDR3 sequence: CASSSLDRARNYGYTF. The CDR3 DNA reads TGTGCCAGTAGTTCCCTAGACAGGGCGAGAAACTATGGCTACACCTTC. The full variable domain, its missing parts supplied by reference TRBV19 and TRBJ1-2, is DGGITQSPKYLFRKEGQNVTLSCEQNLNHDAMYWYRQDPGQGLRLIYYSQIVNDFQKGDIAEGYSVSREKKESFPLTVTSAQKNPTAFYLCASSSLDRARNYGYTFGSGTRLTVV.

This clone was counted between two and nine times. The J gene is TRBJ1-2, the V gene TRBV28; D may be TRBD1 (5 bases). CDR1 and CDR2 (germline): MDHEN, SYDVKM. The V gene lost 4 bases and the J gene lost 7 bases, with 7 bases spanning the gap. The CDR3 has 11 residues. The CDR3 is CASSSRVGYTF. In nucleotides, the CDR3 is TGTGCCAGCAGTTCCAGGGTTGGCTACACCTTC.

The chain links TRBV7-9 to TRBJ2-3, with TRBD1 matching 8 bases. Per the germline V gene, CDR1 is SEHNR and CDR2 is FQNEAQ (reference sequence). CDR3 length: 12 amino acids. V lost 4 bases to trimming and J lost 13 bases; unmatched junction nucleotides: 7. CDR3 sequence: CASSSGQGEKYF. DNA for the CDR3: TGTGCCAGCAGCTCCGGACAGGGAGAAAAGTATTTT.

The J gene is TRBJ1-2, the V gene TRBV6-6; no definite D call. Germline CDR1 MNHNY, CDR2 SVGAGI (reference sequence). The CDR3 spans 13 residues. Trimming took 7 bases from V and 6 from J, leaving 15 bases between them. For the CDR3, the DNA is TGTGCCAGCACCCCGTTCGGGGTAGATGGCTACACCTTC. Protein product: CASTPFGVDGYTF.

The V and J genes are TRBV30 and TRBJ1-3; D is unresolved. The CDR3 is made up of 12 amino acids. V lost 5 bases and J 2 bases, leaving 7 bases between the germline ends. Germline loops: CDR1 GTSNPN, CDR2 SVGIG (reference sequence). CDR3 residues: CAWHSTGNTIYF. The CDR3 DNA follows: TGTGCCTGGCACTCAACTGGAAACACCATATATTTT. Complete variable domain (other parts from reference TRBV30 and TRBJ1-3): SQTIHQWPATLVQPVGSPLSLECTVEGTSNPNLYWYRQAAGRGLQLLFYSVGIGQISSEVPQNLSASRPQDRQFILSSKKLLLSDSGFYLCAWHSTGNTIYFGEGSWLTVV.

V is TRBV7-2 and J is TRBJ1-3; D gene ambiguous. CDR1 and CDR2 (germline): SGHTA, FQGNSA. V lost 0 bases and J 2 bases, leaving 17 bases between the germline ends. The CDR3 runs to 18 residues. The CDR3 DNA follows: TGTGCCAGCAGCTTAGCGGTGATGCGGACCCCCCCTGGAAACACCATATATTTT. It translates to CASSLAVMRTPPGNTIYF.

This chain uses TRBV27 with TRBJ1-2; D gene uncertain. V lost 3 bases and J lost 2, with 7 bases in between. CDR3 length equals 13 residues. Germline V gene data show CDR1 as MNHEY and CDR2 as SMNVEV (reference sequence). The CDR3 DNA reads TGTGCCAGCAGTTTGGGCCTCAACTATGGCTACACCTTC. This sequence encodes CASSLGLNYGYTF.

This chain uses TRBV4-3 with TRBJ1-1, with D perhaps TRBD1 (5 bases). This CDR3 is built from 14 residues. The V and J ends lost 4 bases and 1 base respectively, with 10 bases between them. Germline CDR1 is LGHNA and CDR2 is YSLEER. The CDR3 region has the DNA TGCGCCAGCAGCCGTCAGGGTCCGAACACTGAAGCTTTCTTT. This translates into CASSRQGPNTEAFF.

V usage is TRBV5-1 and J usage is TRBJ2-7; possibly TRBD2 for D (5 bases). CDR1 SGHRS and CDR2 YFSETQ come from the germline V gene. The CDR3 totals 13 residues. The V end lost 0 bases, the J end lost 7 bases, and 11 bases lay between the germline ends. CDR3 DNA sequence: TGCGCCAGCAGCTTGGCCCGGGGATTTGAGCAGTACTTC. Translated: CASSLARGFEQYF.

This clone was seen a few times. The chain links TRBV30 to TRBJ1-1, with D possibly TRBD1 on 5 matching bases. The CDR3 consists of 10 residues. Germline assignment: CDR1 GTSNPN and CDR2 SVGIG (reference sequence). V lost 4 bases and J 11 bases, leaving 11 bases between the germline ends. CDR3 loop: CAWIWGRAFF. In DNA, the CDR3 is TGTGCCTGGATTTGGGGGAGGGCTTTCTTT. The whole variable domain, filled in from reference TRBV30 and TRBJ1-1, reads SQTIHQWPATLVQPVGSPLSLECTVEGTSNPNLYWYRQAAGRGLQLLFYSVGIGQISSEVPQNLSASRPQDRQFILSSKKLLLSDSGFYLCAWIWGRAFFGQGTRLTVV.

This chain uses TRBV5-1 with TRBJ2-7; 7 positions match TRBD2. Unmatched junction bases numbered 13, after V lost 5 bases and J lost 2 bases. The germline V gene encodes CDR1 SGHRS and CDR2 YFSETQ. This CDR3 has 16 residues. The CDR3: CASRPGGQRGTYEQYF. The CDR3 DNA reads as TGCGCCAGCAGACCTGGGGGTCAGCGGGGTACCTACGAGCAGTACTTC.

This chain uses TRBV5-4 with TRBJ2-3; tentatively, D is TRBD1 (5 bases). The CDR3 runs 16 residues. In germline, CDR1 is SGHNT, CDR2 YYREEE (reference sequence). V lost 0 bases and J 0 bases, leaving 11 bases between the germline ends. As DNA, the CDR3 is TGTGCCAGCAGCTTGGCCCCCAGGGATAGCACAGATACGCAGTATTTT. Translated: CASSLAPRDSTDTQYF.

The chain links TRBV5-5 to TRBJ2-2; no definite D call. Trimming stripped 0 bases from V and 1 base from J, with 4 bases between. Germline V gives CDR1 SGHKS, CDR2 YYEKEE (reference sequence). The CDR3 extends over 14 amino acids. DNA of the CDR3: TGTGCCAGCAGCTTGGAGCAGAACACCGGGGAGCTGTTTTTT. Protein product: CASSLEQNTGELFF.

This sequence joins TRBV6-1 and TRBJ2-3, with a tentative D call TRBD2 (6 bases). The V end lost 2 bases, the J end lost 4 bases, and 13 bases lay between the germline ends. Germline CDR1 is MNHNS and CDR2 is SASEGT. CDR3 size: 15 residues. The CDR3 DNA is TGTGCCAGCAGTGAAACTAGCAATGGGGCAGATACGCAGTATTTT. Its translation is CASSETSNGADTQYF.